These 31 T cell receptor beta chains were all obtained from the same sample, sequenced in a study of T cell responses to AZD1222 COVID-19 vaccine. Method: immunoSEQ multiplex PCR; TCRdb's copy keeps in-frame clones and lacks some. The sample shows around 160,000 clones, around 92% of them seen only once. Sequencing used peripheral blood, obtained 28 days after the second AZD1222 dose. All receptors derive from an adult who received the AZD1222 COVID-19 vaccine.

This clone has just one count. This rearrangement joins TRBV21-1 to TRBJ2-7. TRBV21-1 is listed as a pseudogene. The CDR3 loop spans 16 amino acids. The CDR3: CASSKVGTALLDEQYF. As DNA, the CDR3 is TGTGCCAGCAGCAAAGTTGGGACCGCGTTGTTGGACGAGCAGTACTTC.

The chain uses TRBV5-1 and TRBJ2-5, with 14 bases matching TRBD2. The V gene end was trimmed by 2 bases and the J gene end by 5 bases; junction bases not matched to a gene: 5. Looked up from germline, CDR1 is SGHRS and CDR2 is YFSETQ. This CDR3 comprises 16 residues. This chain's CDR3 is CASSFGTSGSGETQYF. The DNA of the CDR3 is TGCGCCAGCAGCTTCGGGACTAGCGGGAGTGGTGAGACCCAGTACTTC.

The chain recombines TRBV6-2 or TRBV6-3 with TRBJ2-7, with D perhaps TRBD2 (5 bases). The germline CDR1 and CDR2 sequences are MNHEY and SVGEGT. Trimming took 2 bases from V and 4 from J, leaving 6 bases between them. This CDR3 has 12 residues. This CDR3 is CASSYRGYEQYF. CDR3 in DNA: TGTGCCAGCAGTTACCGGGGATACGAGCAGTACTTC.

This chain connects TRBV2 to TRBJ1-1; 7 bases map to TRBD1. Germline V gene sequence: CDR1 SNHLY, CDR2 FYNNEI. CDR3 length: 13 amino acids. Trimming took 4 bases from V and 1 from J; bases not matched to a gene: 0. Here the CDR3 DNA reads TGTGCCAGCAGTGGACAGGGGAACACTGAAGCTTTCTTT. It is translated as CASSGQGNTEAFF.

This chain links TRBV14 with TRBJ1-4; weak D call: TRBD1 (6 bases). V was shortened by 4 bases and J by 4 bases, with 19 bases between the two germline ends. Germline V gene data show CDR1 as SGHDN and CDR2 as FVKESK. The CDR3 consists of 17 residues. As DNA, the CDR3 is TGTGCCAGCAGCCCGGCGGGCTACAGGGCCCGTAATGAAAAACTGTTTTTT. This sequence encodes CASSPAGYRARNEKLFF. Full variable domain (remainder filled in from reference TRBV14 and TRBJ1-4): EAGVTQFPSHSVIEKGQTVTLRCDPISGHDNLYWYRRVMGKEIKFLLHFVKESKQDESGMPNNRFLAERTGGTYSTLKVQPAELEDSGVYFCASSPAGYRARNEKLFFGSGTQLSVL.

The CDR3 is CASSAKGQPEKEQYF. The CDR3 DNA follows: TGTGCCAGCAGTGCTAAGGGACAGCCCGAAAAGGAGCAGTACTTC. The rearrangement joins TRBV6-4 to TRBJ2-7; 7 nucleotides agree with TRBD1. The V gene's germline CDR1 is MRHNA and CDR2 SNTAGT. The CDR3 covers 15 residues. V was clipped by 4 bases and J by 7 bases; unmatched bases: 13.

The gene calls are TRBV7-2 and TRBJ2-7; 8 bases match TRBD2. Germline V gene lookup returns CDR1 SGHTA and CDR2 FQGNSA. The CDR3 runs 18 residues. The trim removed 3 bases at V and 4 bases at J, leaving 17 bases unmatched. The CDR3 nucleotides are TGTGCCAGCAGCTTGATGGCGGGGCTAGGGCGGGAGGCGTACGAGCAGTACTTC. Amino acids: CASSLMAGLGREAYEQYF. Based on the CDR3 plus reference TRBV7-2 and TRBJ2-7, the full variable domain is GAGVSQSPSNKVTEKGKDVELRCDPISGHTALYWYRQSLGQGLEFLIYFQGNSAPDKSGLPSDRFSAERTGGSVSTLTIQRTQQEDSAVYLCASSLMAGLGREAYEQYFGPGTRLTVT.

V is TRBV7-8 and J is TRBJ1-5, with D unclear. The CDR3 has 15 amino acids. The V gene's germline CDR1 is SGHVS and CDR2 FQNEAQ. V was cut by 2 bases and J by 1 base, with 9 bases left in between. The CDR3 reads CASSLSDVSNQPQHF. The DNA of the CDR3 is TGTGCCAGCAGCTTAAGTGACGTAAGCAATCAGCCCCAGCATTTT.

The chain joins TRBV18 to TRBJ1-1; D call uncertain. V lost 0 bases to trimming and J lost 4 bases, with 9 bases between them. The CDR3 totals 14 residues. Germline V gives CDR1 KGHSH, CDR2 LQKENI. The DNA for the CDR3 is TGTGCCAGCTCACCACCGCCGCAGAGCACTGAAGCTTTCTTT. Its translation is CASSPPPQSTEAFF. The full variable domain, in which reference TRBV18 and TRBJ1-1 provide the parts outside the CDR3, is NAGVMQNPRHLVRRRGQEARLRCSPMKGHSHVYWYRQLPEEGLKFMVYLQKENIIDESGMPKERFSAEFPKEGPSILRIQQVVRGDSAAYFCASSPPPQSTEAFFGQGTRLTVV.

The rearrangement links TRBV4-1 to TRBJ2-7; D unclear. The ends were cut back, 1 base at V and 2 bases at J, with 18 bases in the middle. Germline V CDR1 and CDR2: MGHRA, YSYEKL. CDR3 size: 17 residues. CDR3: CASSQGELGGSPYEQYF. CDR3 DNA sequence: TGCGCCAGCAGCCAAGGGGAATTGGGCGGTTCTCCCTACGAGCAGTACTTC.

This clone has only a few counts. The genes are TRBV6-5 and TRBJ2-1, with D perhaps matching TRBD1 (6 bases). Looked up from germline, CDR1 is MNHEY and CDR2 is SVGAGI. CDR3 length equals 14 residues. V was trimmed by 5 bases and J by 5 bases, leaving 13 bases between them. The CDR3 region is CASSRITGNNEQFF. DNA for the CDR3: TGTGCCAGCAGTAGGATAACAGGGAACAATGAGCAGTTCTTC.

The V call is TRBV4-3, the J call TRBJ2-3, with 9 nucleotides matching TRBD2. The V gene end was trimmed by 0 bases and the J gene end by 6 bases; junction bases not matched to a gene: 7. CDR3 length: 16 amino acids. The V gene's germline CDR1 is LGHNA and CDR2 YSLEER. As DNA, the CDR3 is TGCGCCAGCAGCCAAGAAGGGCTAGCGGGAACGGATACGCAGTATTTT. This codes for CASSQEGLAGTDTQYF.

This chain connects TRBV2 to TRBJ1-2, with 8 bases lining up with TRBD1. The V gene's germline CDR1 is SNHLY and CDR2 FYNNEI. The CDR3 has 15 residues. V trimming: 7 bases; J trimming: 4 bases; junction bases outside the gene matches: 11. CDR3 residues: CASNVVRGLSYGYTF. The DNA of the CDR3 is TGTGCCAGCAATGTCGTCAGGGGGCTCAGCTATGGCTACACCTTC.

This clone was seen only once. The rearrangement joins TRBV6-5 to TRBJ1-3; no reliable D call. The CDR3 sequence is 14 residues long. The ends were cut back, 1 base at V and 2 bases at J, with 6 bases in the middle. CDR1 and CDR2 (germline): MNHEY, SVGAGI. DNA of the CDR3: TGTGCCAGCAGTTACTTCGGTGCTGGAAACACCATATATTTT. Translated: CASSYFGAGNTIYF.

The chain combines TRBV7-8 with TRBJ2-4; TRBD2 might be the D (5 bases). The CDR3 has 14 residues. The V end lost 4 bases, the J end lost 8 bases, and 15 bases lay between the germline ends. Germline lookup yields CDR1 SGHVS and CDR2 FQNEAQ. Here the CDR3 DNA reads TGTGCCAGCAGCTGGTCCGGGGTCGGGGACATTCAGTACTTC. Protein: CASSWSGVGDIQYF.

This clone was counted a single time. The chain is built from TRBV4-1 and TRBJ1-2; 8 nucleotides line up with TRBD1. Germline V lookup: CDR1 MGHRA, CDR2 YSYEKL. This CDR3 is 16 amino acids long. V lost 0 bases, J lost 6 bases, and 9 bases stayed unmatched. The CDR3 here is CASSQDLGQGRDGYTF. The CDR3 region has the DNA TGCGCCAGCAGCCAAGATCTAGGACAGGGTCGCGATGGCTACACCTTC.

V is TRBV6-2 or TRBV6-3 and J is TRBJ1-5; 12 nucleotides match TRBD1. V was pared by 3 bases and J by 7 bases, with 7 bases of the junction left unmatched. The CDR3 runs 16 residues. In germline, CDR1 is MNHEY, CDR2 SVGEGT. The DNA of the CDR3 is TGTGCCAGCAGTTATGTGCTGGGACAGGGGGCCCAGCCCCAGCATTTT. The encoded protein is CASSYVLGQGAQPQHF.

This clone has a single count. The chain couples TRBV14 to TRBJ2-2; the match to TRBD1 covers 8 bases. The CDR3 has 17 residues. The ends lost 1 base at V and 7 bases at J; junction bases unmatched: 11. Germline lookup yields CDR1 SGHDN and CDR2 FVKESK. CDR3 coding DNA: TGTGCCAGCAGCCAAGTCCCCGGACAGGGTTTCGTCGGGGAGCTGTTTTTT. Protein product: CASSQVPGQGFVGELFF.

The chain is built from TRBV15 and TRBJ2-7; D unclear. CDR3 length equals 15 residues. Germline CDR1 LNHNV, CDR2 YYDKDF (reference sequence). V lost 5 bases to trimming and J lost 2 bases, with 16 bases between them. For the CDR3, the DNA is TGTGCCACCAGCTCCACTGGGCAGTTGACCTACGAGCAGTACTTC. Its translation: CATSSTGQLTYEQYF. Full variable domain (outside the CDR3, taken from reference TRBV15 and TRBJ2-7): DAMVIQNPRYQVTQFGKPVTLSCSQTLNHNVMYWYQQKSSQAPKLLFHYYDKDFNNEADTPDNFQSRRPNTSFCFLDIRSPGLGDTAMYLCATSSTGQLTYEQYFGPGTRLTVT.

The chain is built from TRBV15 and TRBJ1-1, with D tentatively TRBD1 (5 bases). The CDR3 loop spans 14 amino acids. From germline, CDR1 is LNHNV and CDR2 YYDKDF (reference sequence). V was clipped by 3 bases and J by 2 bases, with 10 bases between them. The CDR3 loop reads CATSREGKNTEAFF. The CDR3 coding sequence is TGTGCCACCAGCAGGGAGGGGAAAAACACTGAAGCTTTCTTT.

The chain employs TRBV4-1 and TRBJ2-2, with TRBD2 matching 9 bases. J lost 6 bases, V lost 6 bases, and 8 bases had no gene match. Germline loops: CDR1 MGHRA, CDR2 YSYEKL. This CDR3 region has 15 residues. The CDR3 bases are TGCGCCAGCAGTCATGCGGGGGGGCCGGCCGGGGAGCTGTTTTTT. Protein: CASSHAGGPAGELFF.

This rearrangement joins TRBV7-2 to TRBJ2-1; no clear D. The CDR3 loop spans 13 amino acids. The germline gives CDR1 SGHTA, CDR2 FQGNSA. Trimming cost V 2 bases and J 9 bases, with 11 bases left between them. The CDR3 DNA sequence: TGTGCCAGCAGCTTAATGGTTCCACCTGAGCAGTTCTTC. It codes for CASSLMVPPEQFF.

The CDR3 nucleotides read TGTGCCAGCACCAAGTACCTCGAGGACACTGAAGCTTTCTTT. Amino acid sequence: CASTKYLEDTEAFF. The rearrangement links TRBV28 to TRBJ1-1; D not certain. Germline CDR1 MDHEN, CDR2 SYDVKM. The ends were cut back, 7 bases at V and 3 bases at J, with 15 bases in the middle. The CDR3 length is 14 residues.

The genes are TRBV9 and TRBJ2-1; weak D call: TRBD1 (6 bases). The CDR3 length is 16 residues. V lost 0 bases and J 5 bases, leaving 15 bases between the germline ends. Germline-derived CDR1 and CDR2 are SGDLS and YYNGEE. The CDR3 nucleotides read TGTGCCAGCAGCGTAGGCAGGGGTGGTTCGGACAATGAGCAGTTCTTC. Its protein is CASSVGRGGSDNEQFF.

The chain employs TRBV5-1 and TRBJ1-1, with a possible D match to TRBD1 (5 bases). Germline assignment: CDR1 SGHRS and CDR2 YFSETQ. The CDR3 contains 14 residues. The V gene lost 2 bases and the J gene lost 1 base, with 9 bases spanning the gap. The chain's CDR3 is CASSFGGGNTEAFF. DNA of the CDR3: TGCGCCAGCAGCTTCGGGGGAGGGAACACTGAAGCTTTCTTT.

The rearrangement uses TRBV5-1 and TRBJ1-1; tentatively, D is TRBD1 (5 bases). Germline CDR1 SGHRS, CDR2 YFSETQ. The V end lost 4 bases, the J end lost 2 bases, and 18 bases lay between the germline ends. The CDR3 consists of 16 residues. CDR3 DNA sequence: TGCGCCAGCAGCCCTGTCAGCCCCGGGGCCAACACTGAAGCTTTCTTT. Protein product: CASSPVSPGANTEAFF.

V is TRBV21-1 and J is TRBJ1-3; the DNA was not compared with TRBD1, the D call given in the table. TRBV21-1 is a pseudogene segment. The CDR3 is made up of 13 amino acids. The CDR3 DNA reads as TGTGCCAGCAGACAGACAAGGGGAAACACCATATATTTT. It specifies CASRQTRGNTIYF.

This chain links TRBV5-4 with TRBJ1-1, with D possibly being TRBD1 (5 bases). This CDR3 contains 13 residues. V was cut by 6 bases and J by 3 bases, with 12 bases left in between. Germline assignment: CDR1 SGHNT and CDR2 YYREEE (reference sequence). The CDR3 reads CASTPRGYTEAFF. The DNA of the CDR3 is TGTGCCAGCACCCCTCGGGGGTACACTGAAGCTTTCTTT.

The chain joins TRBV27 to TRBJ2-1, with D possibly being TRBD2 (6 bases). The germline gives CDR1 MNHEY, CDR2 SMNVEV (reference sequence). This CDR3 is 11 amino acids long. V was shortened by 8 bases and J by 8 bases, with 10 bases between the two germline ends. The CDR3 DNA sequence: TGTGCCAGCTGGACGGGGGATGAGCAGTTCTTC. This codes for CASWTGDEQFF.

This sequence joins TRBV7-2 and TRBJ2-7, with D possibly TRBD2 on 6 matching bases. V was clipped by 1 base and J by 10 bases, with 8 bases between them. CDR1 and CDR2 (germline): SGHTA, FQGNSA. CDR3 length: 11 residues. The CDR3 DNA reads as TGTGCCAGCAGCTTAGGGGGGGACCAGTACTTC. Protein: CASSLGGDQYF.

This chain links TRBV7-2 with TRBJ2-3, with D possibly matching TRBD2 (5 bases). Trimming left V 5 bases short and J 0 bases short, with 12 bases between. The germline V gene encodes CDR1 SGHTA and CDR2 FQGNSA. This CDR3 is 15 amino acids long. CDR3 loop: CASSPWTGSTDTQYF. The CDR3 DNA reads TGTGCCAGCAGCCCGTGGACGGGGAGCACAGATACGCAGTATTTT.